This is a list of T cell receptor beta chains from one sample in a study of early T cells in non-severe SARS-CoV-2 infection. In TCRdb, the 5' RACE reads were re-called with MiXCR into one record per CDR3 protein. The repertoire holds about 33,000 distinct CDR3 sequences, around 5% seen once, with roughly 29% in the top ten. Sequenced sample: whole blood. The receptor source for this set is an adult who was a healthcare worker with PCR-confirmed SARS-CoV-2 infection or an uninfected control (not recorded which). Each CDR3 is given with its conserved first and last residue. A D gene is named only where the DNA matches it firmly. Rows may omit the clone size; those that give it use once, few, many or a size class.

clone size: many; D gene: TRBD1; V gene: TRBV6-1; J gene: TRBJ1-5; CDR3 DNA: TGTGCCAGCAGTCCCCAGGGGGGCAACAATCAGCCCCAGCATTTT; CDR3 protein: CASSPQGGNNQPQHF
clone size: many; D gene: TRBD1; V gene: TRBV7-7; J gene: TRBJ2-7; CDR3 DNA: TGTGCTAGCAGCTTGACAGGGAGAGGCGAGCAGTACTTC; CDR3 protein: CASSLTGRGEQYF
clone size: many; D gene: .; V gene: TRBV4-1; J gene: TRBJ1-5; CDR3 DNA: TGCGCCAGCAGTTACGGAGACGGAAGCAATCAGCCCCAGCATTTT; CDR3 protein: CASSYGDGSNQPQHF
clone size: medium-sized; D gene: .; V gene: TRBV9; J gene: TRBJ2-1; CDR3 DNA: TGTGCCAGCAGCGCGGGTGGGGGGAACGCCTACAATGAGCAGTTCTTC; CDR3 protein: CASSAGGGNAYNEQFF
clone size: many; D gene: TRBD1; V gene: TRBV29-1; J gene: TRBJ2-5; CDR3 DNA: TGCAGCGTTGAGAAAGACAGGGATGAGACCCAGTACTTC; CDR3 protein: CSVEKDRDETQYF
clone size: .; D gene: .; V gene: TRBV12-3/TRBV12-4; J gene: TRBJ2-1; CDR3 DNA: TGTGCCAGCAGTTTAGGAGAGAGGCCGGAGCAGTTCTTC; CDR3 protein: CASSLGERPEQFF
clone size: .; D gene: TRBD1; V gene: TRBV5-1; J gene: TRBJ2-5; CDR3 DNA: TGCGCCAGCAGCAGCAGCAGGACAGGGGGCGCGGAGACCCAGTACTTC; CDR3 protein: CASSSSRTGGAETQYF
clone size: few; D gene: TRBD2; V gene: TRBV4-2; J gene: TRBJ2-2; CDR3 DNA: TGTGCCAGCAGCCAAGATCTAGCGGGAGAGACCGGGGAGCTGTTTTTT; CDR3 protein: CASSQDLAGETGELFF
clone size: few; D gene: .; V gene: TRBV6-2/TRBV6-3; J gene: TRBJ2-7; CDR3 DNA: TGTGCCAGCAGTTATGGGCGGTTGCTCCGATACGAGCAGTACTTC; CDR3 protein: CASSYGRLLRYEQYF
clone size: many; D gene: .; V gene: TRBV3-1; J gene: TRBJ1-1; CDR3 DNA: TGTGCCAGCAGCCAAGATCTCAGGAACACTGAAGCTTTCTTT; CDR3 protein: CASSQDLRNTEAFF
clone size: .; D gene: TRBD2; V gene: TRBV2; J gene: TRBJ2-5; CDR3 DNA: TGTGCCAGCAGTGGGACTAGCGCAGAGACCCAGTACTTC; CDR3 protein: CASSGTSAETQYF
clone size: .; D gene: .; V gene: TRBV18; J gene: TRBJ2-5; CDR3 DNA: TGTGCCAGCTCACCGTTTGAACAGGGAGGAGTAGGGGAGACCCAGTACTTC; CDR3 protein: CASSPFEQGGVGETQYF
clone size: few; D gene: .; V gene: TRBV28; J gene: TRBJ1-5; CDR3 DNA: TGTGCCAGCAAACCTAGAATACCGAGCAATCAGCCCCAGCATTTT; CDR3 protein: CASKPRIPSNQPQHF
clone size: many; D gene: .; V gene: TRBV20-1; J gene: TRBJ1-2; CDR3 DNA: TGCAGTGCTAGAGAATGGGGGGCTAACTATGGCTACACCTTC; CDR3 protein: CSAREWGANYGYTF
clone size: many; D gene: TRBD2; V gene: TRBV9; J gene: TRBJ2-5; CDR3 DNA: TGTGCCAGCAGCGTAGCGGGGGGCCAAGAGACCCAGTACTTC; CDR3 protein: CASSVAGGQETQYF
clone size: many; D gene: .; V gene: TRBV12-3/TRBV12-4; J gene: TRBJ1-5; CDR3 DNA: TGTGCCAGCACGCTCGGGGGTTCCAATCAGCCCCAGCATTTT; CDR3 protein: CASTLGGSNQPQHF
clone size: many; D gene: TRBD2; V gene: TRBV10-3; J gene: TRBJ2-1; CDR3 DNA: TGTGCCATCAGGACTAGCAGCGAGGATGAGCAGTTCTTC; CDR3 protein: CAIRTSSEDEQFF
clone size: many; D gene: TRBD2; V gene: TRBV20-1; J gene: TRBJ2-3; CDR3 DNA: TGCAGTGCTAGTAGAGGTAGCGGGGGGGCAACAGATACGCAGTATTTT; CDR3 protein: CSASRGSGGATDTQYF
clone size: many; D gene: .; V gene: TRBV28; J gene: TRBJ1-4; CDR3 DNA: TGTGCCAGCAGTTTACGGGGGGGACTGTTTTTT; CDR3 protein: CASSLRGGLFF
clone size: many; D gene: .; V gene: TRBV7-9; J gene: TRBJ2-5; CDR3 DNA: TGTGCCAGCAGCTTAGGACATGTCAGAGAGACCCAGTACTTC; CDR3 protein: CASSLGHVRETQYF
clone size: many; D gene: TRBD2; V gene: TRBV28; J gene: TRBJ2-1; CDR3 DNA: TGTGCCAGCAGTCTACCCCCCCGCCAAGAGCGGGAGAAGTTCTTC; CDR3 protein: CASSLPPRQEREKFF
clone size: few; D gene: TRBD1; V gene: TRBV29-1; J gene: TRBJ2-5; CDR3 DNA: TGCAGCGTTCGACAGGGGCCTCGAGAGACCCAGTACTTC; CDR3 protein: CSVRQGPRETQYF
clone size: many; D gene: .; V gene: TRBV7-6; J gene: TRBJ2-5; CDR3 DNA: TGTGCCAGCAGCTCCCGTTCATTCCAACAAGAGACCCAGTACTTC; CDR3 protein: CASSSRSFQQETQYF
clone size: .; D gene: .; V gene: TRBV7-2; J gene: TRBJ2-4; CDR3 DNA: TGTGCCAGCAGCTCCCTGGACCAAGGACTAGCCAAAAACATTCAGTACTTC; CDR3 protein: CASSSLDQGLAKNIQYF
clone size: many; D gene: .; V gene: TRBV5-1; J gene: TRBJ2-1; CDR3 DNA: TGCGCCAGCAGCTTGATCACCCTAGCATCGAATGAGCAGTTCTTC; CDR3 protein: CASSLITLASNEQFF
clone size: many; D gene: TRBD2; V gene: TRBV7-2; J gene: TRBJ2-7; CDR3 DNA: TGTGCCAGCAGCTTGGACAGCGGGGGCTACGAGCAGTACTTC; CDR3 protein: CASSLDSGGYEQYF
clone size: many; D gene: .; V gene: TRBV5-1; J gene: TRBJ1-1; CDR3 DNA: TGCGCCAGCAGCTTATCAGGGTCTAACACTGAAGCTTTCTTT; CDR3 protein: CASSLSGSNTEAFF
clone size: many; D gene: .; V gene: TRBV2; J gene: TRBJ2-1; CDR3 DNA: TGTGCCAGCAGCGAGACTAGTCTGTACTACAATGAGCAGTTCTTC; CDR3 protein: CASSETSLYYNEQFF
clone size: many; D gene: .; V gene: TRBV20-1; J gene: TRBJ2-1; CDR3 DNA: TGCAGTGCTAGCAGACTAGGTTCCTACAATGAGCAGTTCTTC; CDR3 protein: CSASRLGSYNEQFF
clone size: many; D gene: .; V gene: TRBV12-3/TRBV12-4; J gene: TRBJ2-7; CDR3 DNA: TGTGCCAGCAGTTTATGGAGCCCCACCTACGAGCAGTACTTC; CDR3 protein: CASSLWSPTYEQYF
clone size: many; D gene: TRBD1; V gene: TRBV7-2; J gene: TRBJ2-7; CDR3 DNA: TGTGCCAGCAGCTTCGACAGGGGCCACGAGCAGTACTTC; CDR3 protein: CASSFDRGHEQYF
clone size: many; D gene: .; V gene: TRBV24-1; J gene: TRBJ2-5; CDR3 DNA: TGTGCCACCAATAGGGTATCGGAGACCCAGTACTTC; CDR3 protein: CATNRVSETQYF
clone size: many; D gene: TRBD1; V gene: TRBV30; J gene: TRBJ1-1; CDR3 DNA: TGTGCCTGGAGTACAGGGGACGACACTGAAGCTTTCTTT; CDR3 protein: CAWSTGDDTEAFF
clone size: many; D gene: .; V gene: TRBV11-3; J gene: TRBJ1-6; CDR3 DNA: TGTGCCAGCAGCTTAGTCCAGGGAAATTCACCCCTCCACTTT; CDR3 protein: CASSLVQGNSPLHF
clone size: few; D gene: TRBD1; V gene: TRBV12-3/TRBV12-4; J gene: TRBJ2-7; CDR3 DNA: TGTGCCAGCAGCTCCGGGACAGGCCGCTACGAGCAGTACTTC; CDR3 protein: CASSSGTGRYEQYF
clone size: .; D gene: .; V gene: TRBV7-2; J gene: TRBJ2-7; CDR3 DNA: TGTGCCAGCAGGGACGGGGGAGGTTACGAGCAGTACTTC; CDR3 protein: CASRDGGGYEQYF
clone size: .; D gene: TRBD1; V gene: TRBV27; J gene: TRBJ1-4; CDR3 DNA: TGTGCCAGCAGTCGCCGACAGGGGGCAAGGGAAAAACTGTTTTTT; CDR3 protein: CASSRRQGAREKLFF
clone size: medium-sized; D gene: TRBD1; V gene: TRBV7-9; J gene: TRBJ2-1; CDR3 DNA: TGTGCCAGCAGCTCCAAGGGGTTGACAGGGAGTAGTGAGCAGTTCTTC; CDR3 protein: CASSSKGLTGSSEQFF
clone size: few; D gene: TRBD1; V gene: TRBV7-3; J gene: TRBJ2-2; CDR3 DNA: TGTGCCAGCAGGGGACAGGCGAACACCGGGGAGCTGTTTTTT; CDR3 protein: CASRGQANTGELFF
clone size: .; D gene: .; V gene: TRBV6-2/TRBV6-3; J gene: TRBJ2-1; CDR3 DNA: TGTGCCAGCAGTTACGGGGGACTGGGAGACTACAATGAGCAGTTCTTC; CDR3 protein: CASSYGGLGDYNEQFF
clone size: few; D gene: TRBD1; V gene: TRBV18; J gene: TRBJ2-3; CDR3 DNA: TGTGCCAGCGGGGAGACAGGGGATGAAAAAGATACGCAGTATTTT; CDR3 protein: CASGETGDEKDTQYF
clone size: many; D gene: TRBD2; V gene: TRBV20-1; J gene: TRBJ2-1; CDR3 DNA: TGCAGTGCTAGAGATTCCAGCGGGAGGGTCGCCTACAATGAGCAGTTCTTC; CDR3 protein: CSARDSSGRVAYNEQFF
clone size: many; D gene: .; V gene: TRBV10-3; J gene: TRBJ2-3; CDR3 DNA: TGTGCCATCAGCAAGAGCGTTGGCACAGATACGCAGTATTTT; CDR3 protein: CAISKSVGTDTQYF
clone size: .; D gene: TRBD2; V gene: TRBV30; J gene: TRBJ2-2; CDR3 DNA: TGTGCCTGGAGCCGACTAGCGGGAGCGAACGGGGAGCTGTTTTTT; CDR3 protein: CAWSRLAGANGELFF
clone size: few; D gene: TRBD1; V gene: TRBV7-2; J gene: TRBJ1-1; CDR3 DNA: TGTGCCAGCAGCTCCGACAGGGGACGGAGCACTGAAGCTTTCTTT; CDR3 protein: CASSSDRGRSTEAFF
clone size: many; D gene: TRBD2; V gene: TRBV5-1; J gene: TRBJ2-2; CDR3 DNA: TGCGCCAGCAGCGCGACTAGCGTTTTCGGGGAGCTGTTTTTT; CDR3 protein: CASSATSVFGELFF
clone size: many; D gene: .; V gene: TRBV20-1; J gene: TRBJ1-3; CDR3 DNA: TGCAGTGCCCTACAACAGGGTGCAGACACCATATATTTT; CDR3 protein: CSALQQGADTIYF
clone size: many; D gene: .; V gene: TRBV12-3/TRBV12-4; J gene: TRBJ2-4; CDR3 DNA: TGTGCCAGCAGCCCTCAGGGTGGTGAGGCGAACATTCAGTACTTC; CDR3 protein: CASSPQGGEANIQYF
clone size: many; D gene: .; V gene: TRBV12-5; J gene: TRBJ2-3; CDR3 DNA: TGTGCTAGTGGATCCCCCGGGACTCCAGTCTACACAGATACGCAGTATTTT; CDR3 protein: CASGSPGTPVYTDTQYF
clone size: many; D gene: .; V gene: TRBV20-1; J gene: TRBJ2-1; CDR3 DNA: TGCAGTGCTAGAGATCGCAGGGTATTATACAATGAGCAGTTCTTC; CDR3 protein: CSARDRRVLYNEQFF
clone size: .; D gene: .; V gene: TRBV20-1; J gene: TRBJ1-2; CDR3 DNA: TGCAGTGCTAGTGAGATCTATGGCTACACCTTC; CDR3 protein: CSASEIYGYTF
clone size: few; D gene: TRBD2; V gene: TRBV6-2/TRBV6-3; J gene: TRBJ2-3; CDR3 DNA: TGTGCCAGCAGTCTCCCTAGCGGGGGTACAGATACGCAGTATTTT; CDR3 protein: CASSLPSGGTDTQYF
clone size: many; D gene: .; V gene: TRBV7-6; J gene: TRBJ2-3; CDR3 DNA: TGTGCCAGCAGCTTAAGGGGGGCTACTAGCACAGATACGCAGTATTTT; CDR3 protein: CASSLRGATSTDTQYF
clone size: few; D gene: .; V gene: TRBV13; J gene: TRBJ2-1; CDR3 DNA: TGTGCCAGCACGTCCTTTTTGAGTGAGCAGTTCTTC; CDR3 protein: CASTSFLSEQFF
clone size: .; D gene: .; V gene: TRBV6-1; J gene: TRBJ1-6; CDR3 DNA: TGTGCCAGCACCCCGGATCCCTATAATTCACCCCTCCACTTT; CDR3 protein: CASTPDPYNSPLHF